These 23 T cell receptor beta chains share one sample of origin, sequenced in a study of response to subunit inactivated influenza vaccine. TCRdb ran MiXCR on the RT-PCR reads and lists one entry per CDR3 protein. The data hold about 700,000 distinct CDR3 sequences, with roughly 14% observed a single time. This sample comprised PBMCs from blood, obtained roughly 2 weeks before vaccination. The origin of the receptors is a man aged 50 to 59 who received an inactivated influenza vaccine.

Only a few counts were recorded for this clonotype. The chain uses TRBV12-3 or TRBV12-4 and TRBJ1-2; D gene ambiguous. V was cut by 3 bases and J by 5 bases, with 13 bases left in between. CDR3 length equals 14 residues. The CDR3 reads CASSFDGIGYGYTF. DNA for the CDR3: TGTGCCAGCAGTTTCGACGGTATAGGTTATGGCTACACCTTC.

This chain uses TRBV29-1 with TRBJ1-1; D gene ambiguous. V lost 5 bases and J 6 bases, leaving 19 bases between the germline ends. The CDR3 sequence is 14 residues long. Germline assignment: CDR1 SQVTM and CDR2 ANQGSEA. CDR3 sequence: CSVNGRVVQAEAFF. CDR3 in DNA: TGCAGCGTTAATGGGAGGGTAGTCCAGGCTGAAGCTTTCTTT.

V gene TRBV20-1 combines with J gene TRBJ2-2; 7 bases line up with TRBD1. Germline V gene data show CDR1 as DFQATT and CDR2 as SNEGSKA (reference sequence). After removal of 0 bases from V and 7 bases from J, the junction contained 5 bases not matched to a gene. The CDR3 consists of 14 residues. DNA for the CDR3: TGCAGTGCTAGAGAACAGGGGTCGGGCGGGGAGCTGTTTTTT. Its protein is CSAREQGSGGELFF.

This clonotype was seen a few times. The chain uses TRBV7-6 and TRBJ2-7; D call uncertain. Germline V gives CDR1 SGHVS, CDR2 FNYEAQ. There are 15 residues in the CDR3. V was cut by 3 bases and J by 4 bases, with 16 bases left in between. In DNA, the CDR3 is TGTGCCAGCAGCTTGTTCTGGGGTGTAGGGTACGAGCAGTACTTC. It encodes CASSLFWGVGYEQYF.

This chain uses TRBV5-6 with TRBJ2-3; D remains ambiguous. Trimming stripped 0 bases from V and 2 bases from J, with 7 bases between. Germline V gene sequence: CDR1 SGHDT, CDR2 YYEEEE. CDR3 size: 14 residues. CDR3 sequence: CASSLARLTDTQYF. In DNA form, the CDR3 reads TGTGCCAGCAGCTTGGCCAGACTCACAGATACGCAGTATTTT.

This clonotype was recorded a few times. The V and J genes are TRBV6-2 or TRBV6-3 and TRBJ2-1, with 16 nucleotides matching TRBD2. The CDR3 is 18 residues long. The J segment lost 2 bases and the V segment lost 4 bases, leaving 5 bases of the junction unmatched. Germline assignment: CDR1 MNHEY and CDR2 SVGEGT. The CDR3 region is CASSSGLAGGPAYNEQFF. The CDR3 DNA is TGTGCCAGCAGTTCGGGACTAGCGGGGGGGCCTGCCTACAATGAGCAGTTCTTC.

The chain recombines TRBV3-1 with TRBJ2-7, with TRBD1 matching 7 bases. The CDR3 runs to 15 residues. Per the germline V gene, CDR1 is LGHDT and CDR2 is YNNKEL (reference sequence). After removal of 1 base from V and 5 bases from J, the junction contained 8 bases not matched to a gene. CDR3 loop: CASSQGDRAGHEQYF. CDR3 sequence (DNA): TGTGCCAGCAGCCAAGGCGACAGGGCTGGCCACGAGCAGTACTTC.

This clonotype was picked up a small number of times. The chain couples TRBV7-9 to TRBJ2-5; D is possibly TRBD1 (6 bases). Germline CDR1 reads SEHNR; CDR2 reads FQNEAQ (reference sequence). V dropped 4 bases and J dropped 5 bases, with 11 bases sitting between them. The CDR3 sequence is 13 residues long. The CDR3: CASSSAQGETQYF. CDR3 sequence (DNA): TGTGCCAGCAGCTCCGCTCAGGGGGAGACCCAGTACTTC.

With regard to this clonotype: One end of the junction is discordant with germline, which a read error may explain. This chain joins TRBV20-1 and TRBJ1-1, with D maybe TRBD1 (5 bases). The CDR3 runs 13 residues. Germline assignment: CDR1 DFQATT and CDR2 SNEGSKA (reference sequence). CDR3: CSARMNRNTEVFF. The CDR3, as DNA: TGCAGTGCTAGAATGAACAGGAACACTGAAGTTTTCTTT.

This chain links TRBV7-2 with TRBJ2-7; 9 bases are shared with TRBD2. The CDR3 is 15 residues long. With V trimmed by 1 base and J by 2 bases, 3 bases remained unmatched. The germline V gene encodes CDR1 SGHTA and CDR2 FQGNSA. CDR3 coding DNA: TGTGCCAGCAGCTTAGGGACTAGCGTCACCTACGAGCAGTACTTC. It specifies CASSLGTSVTYEQYF.

This clonotype was seen a few times. This rearrangement joins TRBV12-3 or TRBV12-4 to TRBJ2-7, with a possible D match to TRBD1 (6 bases). The CDR3 has 12 residues. Trimming stripped 6 bases from V and 6 bases from J, with 12 bases between. DNA of the CDR3: TGTGCCAGCAGCTTTACCAGGGGCGAGCAGTACTTC. Its protein is CASSFTRGEQYF.

This clonotype was found a few times. DNA for the CDR3: TGCGCCAGCAACTTCGACAGGGGTGAGAATGAGCAGTTCTTC. Amino acids: CASNFDRGENEQFF. J is TRBJ2-1 and V is TRBV5-1; 8 bases map to TRBD1. V lost 6 bases to trimming and J lost 7 bases; unmatched junction nucleotides: 9. This CDR3 spans 14 amino acids. CDR1 and CDR2 from the germline V gene are SGHRS and YFSETQ.

This clonotype has a handful of counts. The chain carries TRBV7-9 and TRBJ2-5, with D unresolved. Germline CDR1 and CDR2: SEHNR and FQNEAQ (reference sequence). The CDR3 length is 13 residues. V was clipped by 6 bases and J by 7 bases, with 15 bases between them. The CDR3 is CASSLDPPSTQYF. The CDR3 DNA reads as TGTGCCAGCAGTCTAGACCCTCCCTCGACCCAGTACTTC. Drawing the rest from reference TRBV7-9 and TRBJ2-5, the complete variable domain is DTGVSQNPRHKITKRGQNVTFRCDPISEHNRLYWYRQTLGQGPEFLTYFQNEAQLEKSRLLSDRFSAERPKGSFSTLEIQRTEQGDSAMYLCASSLDPPSTQYFGPGTRLLVL.

The J gene is TRBJ1-1, the V gene TRBV9; 7 bases are shared with TRBD1. J gave up 5 bases and V 3 bases, and 7 bases lay outside the gene matches. This CDR3 has 14 amino acids. CDR1 is SGDLS, CDR2 YYNGEE, per germline. The DNA for the CDR3 is TGTGCCAGCAGCGGAATCAGGGGGGAGACTGAAGCTTTCTTT. Its protein product is CASSGIRGETEAFF.

The chain uses TRBV7-2 and TRBJ1-1; D is ambiguous. Trimming cost V 3 bases and J 3 bases, with 11 bases left between them. CDR1 SGHTA and CDR2 FQGNSA come from the germline V gene. This CDR3 has 14 amino acids. The CDR3 reads CASSLSGRDTEAFF. In nucleotides, the CDR3 is TGTGCCAGCAGCTTGTCGGGTCGGGACACTGAAGCTTTCTTT.

The V call is TRBV11-2, the J call TRBJ2-5, with D perhaps TRBD1 (5 bases). The germline V gene encodes CDR1 SGHAT and CDR2 FQNNGV. V lost 0 bases, J lost 6 bases, and 14 bases lay in between. The CDR3 has 15 amino acids. Here the CDR3 reads CASSLDRQGGQTQYF. CDR3 bases: TGTGCCAGCAGCTTAGATCGGCAGGGTGGACAGACCCAGTACTTC.

In its sample, this clonotype was seen a few times. The chain uses TRBV7-9 and TRBJ2-4; either TRBD1 or TRBD2 may supply D (5 bases each). V lost 1 base, J lost 4 bases, and 11 bases lay in between. The CDR3 loop spans 15 amino acids. From germline, CDR1 is SEHNR and CDR2 FQNEAQ (reference sequence). The DNA for the CDR3 is TGTGCCAGCAGCTTAGAATGGGACCAGAAAAACATTCAGTACTTC. Its protein is CASSLEWDQKNIQYF. Variable domain in full (rest from reference TRBV7-9 and TRBJ2-4): DTGVSQNPRHKITKRGQNVTFRCDPISEHNRLYWYRQTLGQGPEFLTYFQNEAQLEKSRLLSDRFSAERPKGSFSTLEIQRTEQGDSAMYLCASSLEWDQKNIQYFGAGTRLSVL.

This clonotype was detected only a few times. The chain employs TRBV5-1 and TRBJ1-1; D is ambiguous. CDR1 and CDR2 (germline): SGHRS, YFSETQ. The germline V and J ends were trimmed by 0 bases and 1 base, with 10 bases remaining between them. CDR3 length: 15 residues. For the CDR3, the DNA is TGCGCCAGCAGCTTGGAGCCAGGTGGGAACACTGAAGCTTTCTTT. This encodes CASSLEPGGNTEAFF.

The V call is TRBV5-1, the J call TRBJ2-7; TRBD1 or TRBD2 may be the D gene (5 bases each). Germline V gene sequence: CDR1 SGHRS, CDR2 YFSETQ. V was clipped by 0 bases and J by 4 bases, with 14 bases between them. CDR3 length: 15 residues. CDR3 nucleotides: TGCGCCAGCAGCTTGGCCATCGGGGCAACTTACGAGCAGTACTTC. It encodes CASSLAIGATYEQYF.

Written as DNA, the CDR3 is TGTGCCAGCAGTCTACGTACCTCTGGAAACACCATATATTTT. Its translation is CASSLRTSGNTIYF. The chain has TRBV12-3 or TRBV12-4 and TRBJ1-3; D not certain. The CDR3 loop spans 14 amino acids. Trimming took off 5 bases at V and 0 bases at J, with 8 bases between the two ends.

This clonotype showed up many times. V and J are TRBV12-3 or TRBV12-4 and TRBJ2-3; TRBD1 matches at 10 bases. The CDR3 is 15 amino acids. With 6 bases clipped from V and 4 bases from J, the junction kept 7 bases outside the gene matches. In nucleotides, the CDR3 is TGTGCCAGCAGCGACGACAGGGGGCTACCAGATACGCAGTATTTT. Translated, it gives CASSDDRGLPDTQYF.

The chain uses TRBV7-8 and TRBJ2-3; TRBD2 matches at 11 bases. Germline V gives CDR1 SGHVS, CDR2 FQNEAQ. V lost 10 bases, J lost 3 bases, and 9 bases stayed unmatched. The CDR3 has 15 amino acids. The CDR3 nucleotides read TGTGCCATCCGGAACGTAGCGGGAGGGACAGATACGCAGTATTTT. It encodes CAIRNVAGGTDTQYF.

This clonotype was counted ten times or more. V gene TRBV20-1 combines with J gene TRBJ2-3; weak D call: TRBD2 (6 bases). The CDR3 is 13 amino acids. The V gene's germline CDR1 is DFQATT and CDR2 SNEGSKA (reference sequence). V lost 5 bases, J lost 6 bases, and 15 bases lay in between. Here the CDR3 reads CSAGGLVVDTQYF. In DNA form, the CDR3 reads TGCAGTGCTGGAGGGCTAGTAGTCGATACGCAGTATTTT.